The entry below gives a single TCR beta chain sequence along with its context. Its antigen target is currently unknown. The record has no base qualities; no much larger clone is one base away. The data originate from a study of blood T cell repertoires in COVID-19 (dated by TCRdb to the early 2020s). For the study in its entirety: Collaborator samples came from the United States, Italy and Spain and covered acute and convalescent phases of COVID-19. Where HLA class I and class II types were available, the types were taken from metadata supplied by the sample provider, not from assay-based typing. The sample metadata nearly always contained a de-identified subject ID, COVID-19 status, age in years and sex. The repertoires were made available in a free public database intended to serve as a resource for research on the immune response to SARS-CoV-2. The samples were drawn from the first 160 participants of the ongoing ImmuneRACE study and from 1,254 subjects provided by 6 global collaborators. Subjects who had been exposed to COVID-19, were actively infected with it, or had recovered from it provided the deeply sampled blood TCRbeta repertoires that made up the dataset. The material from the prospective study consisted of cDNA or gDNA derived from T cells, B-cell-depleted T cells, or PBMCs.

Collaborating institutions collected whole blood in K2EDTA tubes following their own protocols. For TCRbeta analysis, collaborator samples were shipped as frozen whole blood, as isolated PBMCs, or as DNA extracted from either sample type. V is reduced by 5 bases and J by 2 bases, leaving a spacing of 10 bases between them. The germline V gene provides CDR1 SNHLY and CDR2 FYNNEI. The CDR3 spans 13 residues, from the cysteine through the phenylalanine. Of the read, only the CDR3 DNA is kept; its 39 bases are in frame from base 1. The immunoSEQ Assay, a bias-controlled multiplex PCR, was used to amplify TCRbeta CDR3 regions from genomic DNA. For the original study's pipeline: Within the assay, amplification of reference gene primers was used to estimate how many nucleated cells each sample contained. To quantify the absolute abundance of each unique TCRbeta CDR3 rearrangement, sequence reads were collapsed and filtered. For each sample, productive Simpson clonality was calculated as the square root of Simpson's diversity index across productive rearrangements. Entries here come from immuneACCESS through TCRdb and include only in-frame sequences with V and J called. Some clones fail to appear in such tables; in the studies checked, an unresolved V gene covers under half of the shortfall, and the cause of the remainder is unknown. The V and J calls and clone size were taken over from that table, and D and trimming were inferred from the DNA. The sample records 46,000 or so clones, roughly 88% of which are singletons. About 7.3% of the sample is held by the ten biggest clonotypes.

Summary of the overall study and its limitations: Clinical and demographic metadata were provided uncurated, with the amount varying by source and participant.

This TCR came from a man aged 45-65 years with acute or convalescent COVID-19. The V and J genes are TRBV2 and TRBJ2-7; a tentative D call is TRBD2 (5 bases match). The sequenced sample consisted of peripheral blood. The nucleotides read TGTGCCAGCAGTTCCGGGATTGCCTACGAGCAGTACTTC. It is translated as CASSSGIAYEQYF.